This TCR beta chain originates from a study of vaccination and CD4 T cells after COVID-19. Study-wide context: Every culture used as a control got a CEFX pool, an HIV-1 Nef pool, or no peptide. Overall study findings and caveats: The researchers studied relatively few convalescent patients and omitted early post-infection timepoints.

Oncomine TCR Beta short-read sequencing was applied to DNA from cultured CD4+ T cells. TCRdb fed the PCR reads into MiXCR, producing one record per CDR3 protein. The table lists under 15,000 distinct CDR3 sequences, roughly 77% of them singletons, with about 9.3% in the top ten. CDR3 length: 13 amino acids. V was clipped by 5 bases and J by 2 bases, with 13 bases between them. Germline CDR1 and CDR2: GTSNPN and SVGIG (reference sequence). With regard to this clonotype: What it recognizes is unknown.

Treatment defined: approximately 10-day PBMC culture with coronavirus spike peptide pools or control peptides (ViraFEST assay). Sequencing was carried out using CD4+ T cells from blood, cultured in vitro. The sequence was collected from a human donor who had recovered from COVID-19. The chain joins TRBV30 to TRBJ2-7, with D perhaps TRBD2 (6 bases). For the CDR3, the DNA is TGTGCCTGGGATTACGGGAGCACCTACGAGCAGTACTTC. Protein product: CAWDYGSTYEQYF. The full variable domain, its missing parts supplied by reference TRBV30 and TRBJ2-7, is SQTIHQWPATLVQPVGSPLSLECTVEGTSNPNLYWYRQAAGRGLQLLFYSVGIGQISSEVPQNLSASRPQDRQFILSSKKLLLSDSGFYLCAWDYGSTYEQYFGPGTRLTVT.